These 22 T cell receptor beta chains originate from one sample sequenced in a study of cytomegalovirus exposure and HLA in healthy donors. It was with 60 Vbeta and 13 Jbeta primers that the PCR ran. Assay used: immunoSEQ multiplex PCR; TCRdb lists only in-frame clones, some missing. Among fewer than 150,000 clones listed, over 65% were seen once. Sequences were obtained from PBMCs. All receptors derive from a woman between 35 and 50 years old in good health and CMV-seropositive.

The V call is TRBV7-9, the J call TRBJ1-2; 11 bases are a match to TRBD1. The CDR3 covers 14 residues. J was trimmed by 6 bases and V by 4 bases; bases with no gene match: 4. Germline lookup yields CDR1 SEHNR and CDR2 FQNEAQ (reference sequence). CDR3 protein: CASSSGQGADGYTF. In DNA form, the CDR3 reads TGTGCCAGCAGCTCCGGACAGGGGGCAGATGGCTACACCTTC.

This clone was counted a few times. J is TRBJ1-3 and V is TRBV7-2; 7 positions agree with TRBD1. Germline V CDR1 and CDR2: SGHTA, FQGNSA. The ends lost 5 bases at V and 2 bases at J; junction bases unmatched: 6. This CDR3 is 15 amino acids long. Written as DNA, the CDR3 is TGTGCCAGCAGCGTATCTACAGGGGCTGGAAACACCATATATTTT. Translation gives CASSVSTGAGNTIYF.

The chain has TRBV6-6 and TRBJ1-6, with D possibly matching TRBD1 (6 bases). Germline CDR1 and CDR2: MNHNY and SVGAGI (reference sequence). The CDR3 covers 14 residues. V dropped 5 bases and J dropped 8 bases, with 13 bases sitting between them. In nucleotides, the CDR3 is TGTGCCAGCAGTGGAGACAGGCTTTATTCACCCCTCCACTTT. Translation: CASSGDRLYSPLHF.

The chain has TRBV4-1 and TRBJ2-1; tentatively, D is TRBD2 (6 bases). Germline CDR1 and CDR2: MGHRA and YSYEKL. Trimming stripped 6 bases from V and 4 bases from J, with 7 bases between. This CDR3 has 12 residues. This CDR3 is CASSGGYNEQFF. CDR3 DNA: TGCGCCAGCAGTGGAGGGTACAATGAGCAGTTCTTC.

The chain carries TRBV6-6 and TRBJ1-2; possibly TRBD1 for D (6 bases). Germline CDR1 reads MNHNY; CDR2 reads SVGAGI (reference sequence). Trimming cost V 7 bases and J 4 bases, with 10 bases left between them. The CDR3 sequence is 12 residues long. The CDR3 is CASNSGAYGYTF. The CDR3 nucleotides read TGTGCCAGCAACTCAGGGGCCTATGGCTACACCTTC.

CDR3 region: CASSIMAGLGADTQYF. The CDR3 coding sequence is TGTGCCAGTAGTATTATGGCGGGCCTCGGCGCAGATACGCAGTATTTT. The chain uses TRBV19 and TRBJ2-3, with TRBD2 as a possible D gene (5 bases). V lost 3 bases, J lost 4 bases, and 17 bases lay in between. The germline gives CDR1 LNHDA, CDR2 SQIVND (reference sequence). This CDR3 is built from 16 residues.

This clone was recorded a few times. The chain has TRBV6-4 and TRBJ1-6; D possibly corresponds to TRBD1 (5 bases). The V and J ends lost 4 bases and 8 bases respectively, with 18 bases between them. This CDR3 contains 16 residues. In germline, CDR1 is MRHNA, CDR2 SNTAGT. CDR3 sequence reads: CASSGIVGGRDSPLHF. The CDR3 coding sequence is TGTGCCAGCAGTGGTATTGTGGGGGGAAGAGATTCACCCCTCCACTTT.

This rearrangement joins TRBV18 to TRBJ1-1, with TRBD1 matching 9 bases. With 3 bases clipped from V and 7 bases from J, the junction kept 6 bases outside the gene matches. The CDR3 loop spans 14 amino acids. Per germline, CDR1 KGHSH and CDR2 LQKENI. CDR3 protein: CASSPPGQGYEAFF. The CDR3 DNA sequence: TGTGCCAGCTCACCGCCGGGACAGGGTTATGAAGCTTTCTTT.

This chain connects TRBV30 to TRBJ2-7, with D tentatively TRBD1 (5 bases). Germline loops: CDR1 GTSNPN, CDR2 SVGIG (reference sequence). The length of the CDR3 is 12 residues. Between the trimmed V and J ends, which lost 0 bases and 7 bases, there was a span of 10 bases. The CDR3 here is CAWSVQVEEQYF. The CDR3 coding sequence is TGTGCCTGGAGTGTACAGGTGGAAGAGCAGTACTTC.

This chain links TRBV18 with TRBJ2-5; 7 bases fit TRBD1. Trimming at V came to 3 bases and at J to 0 bases, leaving 7 bases not matched to a gene. This CDR3 has 16 amino acids. The germline V gene has CDR1 KGHSH and CDR2 LQKENI. The DNA for the CDR3 is TGTGCCAGCTCACCCATGACAGGGACCTACCAAGAGACCCAGTACTTC. Translation: CASSPMTGTYQETQYF.

The rearrangement uses TRBV20-1 and TRBJ2-3, with no clear D. V lost 7 bases to trimming and J lost 10 bases, with 12 bases between them. The CDR3 runs 10 residues. Per germline, CDR1 DFQATT and CDR2 SNEGSKA (reference sequence). The CDR3 nucleotides are TGCAGTGGGCGAACCGGAGCGCAGTATTTT. Its translation is CSGRTGAQYF.

The rearrangement uses TRBV6-1 and TRBJ2-5; 9 nucleotides line up with TRBD1. V lost 1 base and J lost 5; bases outside the gene matches: 2. Germline V gene sequence: CDR1 MNHNS, CDR2 SASEGT. CDR3 length equals 14 residues. In DNA, the CDR3 is TGTGCCAGCAGTGAAGGGGGACAGGGCGAGACCCAGTACTTC. Translating gives CASSEGGQGETQYF.

A single count supports this clone. V gene TRBV7-3 combines with J gene TRBJ2-3, with TRBD2 identical over 9 bases. Trimming at V came to 5 bases and at J to 2 bases, leaving 8 bases not matched to a gene. The length of the CDR3 is 16 residues. CDR1 and CDR2 (germline): SGHTA, FQGTGA. The CDR3 DNA reads as TGTGCCAGCAGCAAACAAGCGGGAGGATCCACAGATACGCAGTATTTT. Amino acid sequence: CASSKQAGGSTDTQYF.

This chain uses TRBV11-3 with TRBJ2-1; 10 bases map to TRBD2. V dropped 5 bases and J dropped 8; count of bases not matched to a gene: 3. The germline CDR1 and CDR2 sequences are SGHNT and YENEEA. The CDR3 length is 13 residues. The CDR3 region has the DNA TGTGCCAGCAGCATCGGGACTAGCGATGAGCAGTTCTTC. It encodes CASSIGTSDEQFF. The full variable domain, in which reference TRBV11-3 and TRBJ2-1 provide the parts outside the CDR3, is EAGVVQSPRYKIIEKKQPVAFWCNPISGHNTLYWYLQNLGQGPELLIRYENEEAVDDSQLPKDRFSAERLKGVDSTLKIQPAELGDSAVYLCASSIGTSDEQFFGPGTRLTVL.

The chain uses TRBV6-5 and TRBJ1-1, with D possibly TRBD1 on 5 matching bases. The germline V gene has CDR1 MNHEY and CDR2 SVGAGI. CDR3 size: 12 residues. Trimming took off 2 bases at V and 7 bases at J, with 8 bases between the two ends. The CDR3: CASSYAQGEAFF. CDR3 DNA: TGTGCCAGCAGTTACGCCCAGGGTGAAGCTTTCTTT.

This clone was seen a handful of times. V is TRBV5-1 and J is TRBJ1-4; D is possibly TRBD1 (6 bases). V lost 4 bases, J lost 7 bases, and 14 bases lay in between. The CDR3 length is 14 residues. Germline V gene sequence: CDR1 SGHRS, CDR2 YFSETQ. As DNA, the CDR3 is TGCGCCAGCAGCACCACAGGGAGTGGTGAAAAACTGTTTTTT. It yields the protein CASSTTGSGEKLFF.

The gene calls are TRBV6-4 and TRBJ2-1; TRBD2 matches at 8 bases. V lost 6 bases and J lost 7; bases outside the gene matches: 8. The CDR3 runs 14 residues. CDR1 is MRHNA and CDR2 is SNTAGT in the germline V gene. CDR3 residues: CASSQRESGNEQFF. The CDR3 coding sequence is TGTGCCAGCAGCCAGCGGGAGTCGGGGAATGAGCAGTTCTTC.

The rearrangement uses TRBV5-1 and TRBJ1-5, with D perhaps TRBD1 (5 bases). With 0 bases removed from V and 3 bases from J, the gap between germline ends came to 13 bases. This CDR3 comprises 16 residues. Germline CDR1 is SGHRS and CDR2 is YFSETQ. Here the CDR3 reads CASSLGAQGPNQPQHF. The DNA for the CDR3 is TGCGCCAGCAGCTTGGGCGCGCAGGGCCCCAATCAGCCCCAGCATTTT.

The V call is TRBV15, the J call TRBJ2-7; a weak D match, TRBD1 (6 bases). This CDR3 contains 15 residues. Trimming cost V 1 base and J 0 bases, with 10 bases left between them. In germline, CDR1 is LNHNV, CDR2 YYDKDF (reference sequence). Here the CDR3 DNA reads TGTGCCACCAGCAGAGGACAGGATAGCTCCTACGAGCAGTACTTC. It specifies CATSRGQDSSYEQYF. The full variable domain, in which reference TRBV15 and TRBJ2-7 provide the parts outside the CDR3, is DAMVIQNPRYQVTQFGKPVTLSCSQTLNHNVMYWYQQKSSQAPKLLFHYYDKDFNNEADTPDNFQSRRPNTSFCFLDIRSPGLGDTAMYLCATSRGQDSSYEQYFGPGTRLTVT.

This chain links TRBV7-9 with TRBJ2-2, with 8 nucleotides matching TRBD1. The CDR3 has 14 amino acids. V trimming: 7 bases; J trimming: 6 bases; junction bases outside the gene matches: 7. Germline V lookup: CDR1 SEHNR, CDR2 FQNEAQ (reference sequence). The DNA of the CDR3 is TGTGCCAGCATCACGACAGGGGCGGCCGGGGAGCTGTTTTTT. It translates to CASITTGAAGELFF.

The chain combines TRBV30 with TRBJ1-1; D may be TRBD1 (5 bases). This CDR3 is built from 13 residues. Germline CDR1 reads GTSNPN; CDR2 reads SVGIG (reference sequence). Trimming shortened V by 1 base and J by 5 bases, and 11 bases separated the two germline ends. The CDR3 bases are TGTGCCTGGAGTGAGCAGGGATGGACTGAAGCTTTCTTT. It translates to CAWSEQGWTEAFF.

The chain couples TRBV4-3 to TRBJ1-6; maybe TRBD1 (5 bases). The CDR3 contains 14 residues. From germline, CDR1 is LGHNA and CDR2 YSLEER. The ends were cut back, 1 base at V and 7 bases at J, with 8 bases in the middle. DNA for the CDR3: TGCGCCAGCAGCCAAGGTAGGGGAAATTCACCCCTCCACTTT. Protein product: CASSQGRGNSPLHF.